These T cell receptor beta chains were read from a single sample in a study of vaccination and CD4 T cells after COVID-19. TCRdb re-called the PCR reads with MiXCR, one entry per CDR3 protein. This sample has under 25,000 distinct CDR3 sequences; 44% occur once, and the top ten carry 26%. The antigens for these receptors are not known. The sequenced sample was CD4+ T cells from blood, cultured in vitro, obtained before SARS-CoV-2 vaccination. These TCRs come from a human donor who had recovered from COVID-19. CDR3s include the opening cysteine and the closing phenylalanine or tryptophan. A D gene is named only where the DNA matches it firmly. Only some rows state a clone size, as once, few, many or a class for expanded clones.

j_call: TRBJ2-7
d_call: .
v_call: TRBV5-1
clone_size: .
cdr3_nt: TGCGCCAGCAGCCCCCGGGGAGCCCCCTACGAGCAGTACTTC
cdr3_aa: CASSPRGAPYEQYF

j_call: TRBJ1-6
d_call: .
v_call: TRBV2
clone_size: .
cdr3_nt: TGTGCCAGCAAAATGGGGACCGGGTATAATTCACCCCTCCACTTT
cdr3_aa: CASKMGTGYNSPLHF

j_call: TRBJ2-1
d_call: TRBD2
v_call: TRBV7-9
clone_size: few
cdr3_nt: TGTGCCAGCAGCTCAAAAACTAGCGGGAGTGTCAATGAGCAGTTCTTC
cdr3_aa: CASSSKTSGSVNEQFF

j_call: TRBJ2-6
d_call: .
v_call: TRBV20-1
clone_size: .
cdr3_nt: TGCAGTGCTCCGGACAGGCCCCCAGGCGGGAGGGCCAACGTCCTGACTTTC
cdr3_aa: CSAPDRPPGGRANVLTF

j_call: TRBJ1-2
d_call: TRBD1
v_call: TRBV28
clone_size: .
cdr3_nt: TGTGCCAGCAGTTTACTCTCAGGGGGGGGCGGCTACACCTTC
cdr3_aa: CASSLLSGGGGYTF

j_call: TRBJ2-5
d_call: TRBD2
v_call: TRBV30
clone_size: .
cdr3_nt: TGTGCCTGGAGTGAGACTAGCGGGGGGGCTCGGGAGACCCAGTACTTC
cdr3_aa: CAWSETSGGARETQYF

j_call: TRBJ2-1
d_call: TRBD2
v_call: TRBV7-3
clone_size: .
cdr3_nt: TGTGCCAGCAGCTATAGCGGGGGGGGCTACAATGAGCAGTTCTTC
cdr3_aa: CASSYSGGGYNEQFF

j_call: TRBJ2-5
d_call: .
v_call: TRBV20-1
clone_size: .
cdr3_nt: TGCAGTGCTAGAGTATTCGGCTTACCCACCGCCCAAGAGACCCAGTACTTC
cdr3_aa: CSARVFGLPTAQETQYF

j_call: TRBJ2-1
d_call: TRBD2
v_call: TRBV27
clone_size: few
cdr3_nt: TGTGCCAGCAGTCTCCTTCCTAGCGGGAGGACGTCTGAGCAGTTCTTC
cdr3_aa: CASSLLPSGRTSEQFF

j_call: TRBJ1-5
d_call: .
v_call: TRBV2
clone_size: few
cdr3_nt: TGTGCCAGCAGAATGGGCGAGGATCAGCCCCAGCATTTT
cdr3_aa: CASRMGEDQPQHF

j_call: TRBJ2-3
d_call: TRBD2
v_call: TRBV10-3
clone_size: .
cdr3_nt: TGTGCCATCAGTCCTCTAGCGGAGTCCCCAGATACGCAGTATTTT
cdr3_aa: CAISPLAESPDTQYF

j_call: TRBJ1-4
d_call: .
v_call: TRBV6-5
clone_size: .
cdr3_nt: TGTGCCAGCAGTTTGAATGAAAAACTGTTTTTT
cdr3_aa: CASSLNEKLFF

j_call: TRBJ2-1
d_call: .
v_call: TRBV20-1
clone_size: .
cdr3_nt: TGCAGTGCTAGAGATGGGACCCTCTCCTACAATGAGCAGTTCTTC
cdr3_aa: CSARDGTLSYNEQFF

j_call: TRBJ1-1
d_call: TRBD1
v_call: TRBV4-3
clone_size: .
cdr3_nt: TGCGCCAGCAGCCAAGATCGTGCGACAGGGGGCAACACTGAAGCTTTCTTT
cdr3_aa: CASSQDRATGGNTEAFF

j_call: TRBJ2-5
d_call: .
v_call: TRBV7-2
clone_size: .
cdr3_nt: TGTGCCAGCGGAGCTTACCGGGTCTCAGAGACCCAGTACTTC
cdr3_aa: CASGAYRVSETQYF

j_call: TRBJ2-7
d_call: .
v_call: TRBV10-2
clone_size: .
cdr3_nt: TGCGCCAGCAGTGAGTCGTCCTGGGGTGGGGCCGAGCAGTACTTC
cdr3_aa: CASSESSWGGAEQYF

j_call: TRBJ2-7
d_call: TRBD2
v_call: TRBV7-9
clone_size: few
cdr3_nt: TGTGCCAGCAGCCCGGGACTAGCTTCGTACGAGCAGTACTTC
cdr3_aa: CASSPGLASYEQYF

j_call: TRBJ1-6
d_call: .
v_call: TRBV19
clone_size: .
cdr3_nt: TGTGCCAGTAGTAATGTGGGAGGCAATTCACCCCTCCACTTT
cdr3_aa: CASSNVGGNSPLHF

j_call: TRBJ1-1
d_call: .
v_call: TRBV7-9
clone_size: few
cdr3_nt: TGTGCCAGCAGCTTGATAACTGAAGCTTTCTTT
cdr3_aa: CASSLITEAFF

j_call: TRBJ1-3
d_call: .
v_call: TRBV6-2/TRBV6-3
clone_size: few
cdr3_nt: TGTGCCAGCAGTCGGGACGGTGGAAACACCATATATTTT
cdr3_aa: CASSRDGGNTIYF

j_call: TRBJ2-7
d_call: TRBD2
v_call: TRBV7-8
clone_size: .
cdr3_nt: TGTGCCAGCAGCTTAGCCCTCTTCCCCACTAGCGGGAGGGCTTCCTACGAGCAGTACTTC
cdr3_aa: CASSLALFPTSGRASYEQYF

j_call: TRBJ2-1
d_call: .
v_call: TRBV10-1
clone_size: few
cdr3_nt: TGCGCCAGCAGACGGGACGCCTCATCCCCGGGCAATGAGCAGTTCTTC
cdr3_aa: CASRRDASSPGNEQFF

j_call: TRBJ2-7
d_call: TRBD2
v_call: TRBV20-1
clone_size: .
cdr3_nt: TGCAGTGCTATTCTAGCGGGAGAAAAGCAGTACTTC
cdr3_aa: CSAILAGEKQYF

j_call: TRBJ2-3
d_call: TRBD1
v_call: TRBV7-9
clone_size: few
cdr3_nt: TGTGCCAGCAGTCCGGGACAGGGGGCCCCAGATACGCAGTATTTT
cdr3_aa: CASSPGQGAPDTQYF

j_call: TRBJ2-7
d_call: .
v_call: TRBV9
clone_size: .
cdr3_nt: TGTGCCAGCAGCGTAGGACTATCGGCAACCTACGAGCAGTACTTC
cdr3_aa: CASSVGLSATYEQYF

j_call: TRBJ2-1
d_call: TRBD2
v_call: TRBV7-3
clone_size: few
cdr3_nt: TGTGCCAGCAGCTTAACAGGTCGCGGGAGGGCCAGTAGTAATGAGCAGTTCTTC
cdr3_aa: CASSLTGRGRASSNEQFF

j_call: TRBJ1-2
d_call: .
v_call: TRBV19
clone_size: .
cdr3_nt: TGTGCCAGTAGTCCGGACGTAGGGAGGAAGGGGGGCTACACCTTC
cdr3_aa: CASSPDVGRKGGYTF

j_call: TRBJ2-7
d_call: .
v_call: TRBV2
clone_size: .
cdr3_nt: TGTGCCAGCACCGGACAGAGGAACTACGAGCAGTACTTC
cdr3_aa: CASTGQRNYEQYF

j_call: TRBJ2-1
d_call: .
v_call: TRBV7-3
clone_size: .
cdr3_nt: TGTGCCAGCAGCTCCCGGGGTAGCGTTTCCTACAATGAGCAGTTCTTC
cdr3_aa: CASSSRGSVSYNEQFF

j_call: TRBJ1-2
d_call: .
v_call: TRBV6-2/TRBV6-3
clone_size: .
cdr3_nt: TGTGCCAGCAGTTACGATAGAACCCATGGCTACACCTTC
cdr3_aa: CASSYDRTHGYTF

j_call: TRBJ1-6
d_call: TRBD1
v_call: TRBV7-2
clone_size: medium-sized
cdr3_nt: TGTGCCAGCAGCCCTGGACAGGGACATAATTCACCCCTCCACTTT
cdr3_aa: CASSPGQGHNSPLHF

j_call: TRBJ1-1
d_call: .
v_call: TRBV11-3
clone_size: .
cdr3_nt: TGTGCCAGCAGCTTCCGGGACACTGAAGCTTTCTTT
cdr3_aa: CASSFRDTEAFF

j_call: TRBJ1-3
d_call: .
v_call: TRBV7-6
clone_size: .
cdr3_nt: TGTGCCAGCAGCTTAGATGCGACAGCCACGCCTGGAAACACCATATATTTT
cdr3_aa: CASSLDATATPGNTIYF

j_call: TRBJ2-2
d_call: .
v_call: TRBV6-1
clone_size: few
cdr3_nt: TGTGCCAGCAGTGAAGGAAGCGGACCTACCGGGGAGCTGTTTTTT
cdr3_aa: CASSEGSGPTGELFF

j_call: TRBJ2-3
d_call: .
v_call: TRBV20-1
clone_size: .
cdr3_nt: TGCAGTGCTAGACCTAGGAGGCTGCCCACAGATACGCAGTATTTT
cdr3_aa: CSARPRRLPTDTQYF

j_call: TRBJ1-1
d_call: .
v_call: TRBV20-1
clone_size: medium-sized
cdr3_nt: TGCAGTGCTAGAGATCAGCCCTACACTGAAGCTTTCTTT
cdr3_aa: CSARDQPYTEAFF

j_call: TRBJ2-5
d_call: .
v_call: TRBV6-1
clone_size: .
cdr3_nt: TGTGCCAGCAGGTCAGAACAGGGATTGCAGACCCAGTACTTC
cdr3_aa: CASRSEQGLQTQYF

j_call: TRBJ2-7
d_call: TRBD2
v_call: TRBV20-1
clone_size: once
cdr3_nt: TGCAGTGCTTCGGACATGGGACTAGTAACTCCATTCAGCTCCTACGAGCAGTACTTC
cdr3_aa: CSASDMGLVTPFSSYEQYF

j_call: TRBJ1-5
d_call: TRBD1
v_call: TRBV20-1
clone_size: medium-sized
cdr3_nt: TGCAGTGCTAAGGGGACAGCAACCCAGCCCCAGCATTTT
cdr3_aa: CSAKGTATQPQHF

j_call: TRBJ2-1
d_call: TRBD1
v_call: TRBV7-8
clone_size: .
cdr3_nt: TGTGCCGGCAGCTCGACAGGGCCCGGTTTTAATGAGCAGTTCTTC
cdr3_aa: CAGSSTGPGFNEQFF

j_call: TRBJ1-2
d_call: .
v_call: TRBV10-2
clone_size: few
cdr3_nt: TGCGCCAGCAGTGAGGTCGGGGGGTACGGTGGCTACACCTTC
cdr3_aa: CASSEVGGYGGYTF

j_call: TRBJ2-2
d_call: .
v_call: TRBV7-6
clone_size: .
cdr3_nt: TGTGCCAGCAGGTTGGAGATTAGCGAAACCGGGGAGCTGTTTTTT
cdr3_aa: CASRLEISETGELFF